This T cell receptor beta chain was obtained from a study of blood T cell repertoires in COVID-19. Study details: PBMCs, B-cell-depleted T cells, or T cells provided the cDNA or gDNA that made up the material.

This clone was counted a single time. Enrolment of Seattle patients took place during active infection, and they were followed longitudinally. Germline values: CDR1 MGHRA, CDR2 YSYEKL. This CDR3 spans 15 amino acids. After removal of 2 bases from V and 3 bases from J, the junction contained 4 bases not matched to a gene. The repertoire was sequenced with immunoSEQ multiplex PCR; TCRdb's copy has only in-frame clones and lacks some. This table has roughly 140,000 clones, roughly 84% appearing once. The receptor was isolated from a woman in her fifties or sixties with COVID-19, enrolled during active disease. The specimen sequenced was peripheral blood. The chain employs TRBV4-1 and TRBJ1-1; 9 nucleotides line up with TRBD1. For the CDR3, the DNA is TGCGCCAGCAGCCAACTACAGGGGGCCCACACTGAAGCTTTCTTT. It yields the protein CASSQLQGAHTEAFF.